The entry below gives a single T cell receptor beta chain sequence along with its context. Its antigen is not identified. Sequencing used immunoSEQ multiplex PCR; TCRdb keeps in-frame clones, though not all of them. Here the sample spans 68,000 or so clones, roughly 89% being singletons. The data originate from a study of OX40 agonist ivuxolimab in advanced cancers. In germline, CDR1 is LNHDA, CDR2 SQIVND (reference sequence). Losses at the gene ends were 4 bases for V and 5 bases for J; bases not matched to a gene: 8. The CDR3 consists of 15 residues. Study results and caveats: Blood T cells, both CD4+ and CD8+, expanded clonally by week 6 at 0.1 to 3.0 mg/kg. The investigators did not determine what antigen specificity the expanded peripheral T cells had.

The receptor comes from an adult with an advanced solid tumor such as melanoma, head and neck, liver or kidney cancer. This chain links TRBV19 with TRBJ2-5, with 9 bases fitting TRBD2. The sample in question was CD4+ or CD8+ T cells sorted from blood, obtained in a trial of the OX40 agonist ivuxolimab. DNA of the CDR3: TGTGCCAGTAGTACGGCCGGGACTAGCCGGGAGACCCAGTACTTC. Translation gives CASSTAGTSRETQYF.